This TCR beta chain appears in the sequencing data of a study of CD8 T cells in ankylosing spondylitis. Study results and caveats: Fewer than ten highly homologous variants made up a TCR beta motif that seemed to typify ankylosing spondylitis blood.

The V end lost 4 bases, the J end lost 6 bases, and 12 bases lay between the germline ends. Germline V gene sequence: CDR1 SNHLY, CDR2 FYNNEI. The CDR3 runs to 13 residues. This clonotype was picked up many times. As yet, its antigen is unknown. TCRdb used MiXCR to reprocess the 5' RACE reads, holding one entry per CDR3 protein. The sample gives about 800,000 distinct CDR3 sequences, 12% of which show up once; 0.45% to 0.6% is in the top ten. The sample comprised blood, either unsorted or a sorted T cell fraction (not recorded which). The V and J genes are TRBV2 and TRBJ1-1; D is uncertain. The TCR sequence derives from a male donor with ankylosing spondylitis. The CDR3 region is CASSAEGMAEAFF. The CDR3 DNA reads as TGTGCCAGCAGTGCGGAGGGAATGGCTGAAGCTTTCTTT.